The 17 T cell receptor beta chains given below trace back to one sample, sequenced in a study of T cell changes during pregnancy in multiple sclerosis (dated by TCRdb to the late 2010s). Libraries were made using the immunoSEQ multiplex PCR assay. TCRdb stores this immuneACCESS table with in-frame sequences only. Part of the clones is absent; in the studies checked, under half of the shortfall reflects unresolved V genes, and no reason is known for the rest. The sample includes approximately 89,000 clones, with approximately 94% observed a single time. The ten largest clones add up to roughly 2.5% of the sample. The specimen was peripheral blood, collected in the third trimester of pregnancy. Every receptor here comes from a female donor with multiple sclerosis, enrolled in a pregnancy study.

Here the CDR3 reads CASSRRLQETQYF. The DNA of the CDR3 is TGTGCCAGTAGTCGGAGGCTACAAGAGACCCAGTACTTC. This chain joins TRBV19 and TRBJ2-5; weak D call: TRBD2 (5 bases). The CDR3 is 13 residues long. Germline CDR1 LNHDA, CDR2 SQIVND (reference sequence). The V and J ends lost 5 bases and 2 bases respectively, with 9 bases between them.

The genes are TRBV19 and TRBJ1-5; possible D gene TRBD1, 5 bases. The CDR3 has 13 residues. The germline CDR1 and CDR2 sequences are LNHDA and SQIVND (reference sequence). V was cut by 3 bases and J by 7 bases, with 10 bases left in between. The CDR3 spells CASSMAQGQPQHF. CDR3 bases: TGTGCCAGTAGTATGGCTCAGGGCCAGCCCCAGCATTTT.

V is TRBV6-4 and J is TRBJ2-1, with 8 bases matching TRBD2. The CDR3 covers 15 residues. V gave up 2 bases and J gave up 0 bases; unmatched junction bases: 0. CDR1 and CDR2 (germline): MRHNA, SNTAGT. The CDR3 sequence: CASSDAGGSYNEQFF. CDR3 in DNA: TGTGCCAGCAGTGACGCGGGGGGCTCCTACAATGAGCAGTTCTTC.

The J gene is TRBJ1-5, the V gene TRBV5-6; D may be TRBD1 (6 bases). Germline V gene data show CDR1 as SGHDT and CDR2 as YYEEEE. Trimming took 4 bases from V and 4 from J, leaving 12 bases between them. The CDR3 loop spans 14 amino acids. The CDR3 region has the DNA TGTGCCAGCAGCCAGGGGCAGGGGAATCAGCCCCAGCATTTT. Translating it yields CASSQGQGNQPQHF.

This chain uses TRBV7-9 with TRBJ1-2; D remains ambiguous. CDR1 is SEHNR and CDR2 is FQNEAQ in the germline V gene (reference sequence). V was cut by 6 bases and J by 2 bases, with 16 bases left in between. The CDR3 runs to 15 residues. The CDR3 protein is CASSSDGAPNYGYTF. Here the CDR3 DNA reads TGTGCCAGCAGTTCCGACGGAGCCCCGAACTATGGCTACACCTTC.

CDR3 nucleotide sequence: TGTGCCAGCAGCCAGCATGCCCAGTCCAGCGGGGCCGACGAGCAGTACTTC. Translation: CASSQHAQSSGADEQYF. V and J are TRBV4-2 and TRBJ2-7; 7 bases agree with TRBD2. In germline, CDR1 is LGHNA, CDR2 YNFKEQ. The CDR3 runs to 17 residues. V gave up 3 bases and J gave up 5 bases; unmatched junction bases: 16.

CDR3 DNA: TGCAGCGCCACGGGAGGGTCGGCCTACGAGCAGTACTTC. Its protein product is CSATGGSAYEQYF. The gene calls are TRBV29-1 and TRBJ2-7; 8 positions agree with TRBD2. The CDR3 consists of 13 residues. The germline V gene encodes CDR1 SQVTM and CDR2 ANQGSEA. Trimming cost V 7 bases and J 2 bases; bases outside gene matches: 7.

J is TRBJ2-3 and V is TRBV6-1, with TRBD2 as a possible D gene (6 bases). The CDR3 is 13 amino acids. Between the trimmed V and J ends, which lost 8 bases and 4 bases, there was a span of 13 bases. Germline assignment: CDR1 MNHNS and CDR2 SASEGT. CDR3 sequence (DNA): TGTGCCAGCCAGGTGGGGGAGGCAGATACGCAGTATTTT. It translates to CASQVGEADTQYF.

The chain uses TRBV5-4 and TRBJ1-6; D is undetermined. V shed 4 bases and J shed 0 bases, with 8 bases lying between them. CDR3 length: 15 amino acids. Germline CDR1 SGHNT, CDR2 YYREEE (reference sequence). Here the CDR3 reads CASSPSGSYNSPLHF. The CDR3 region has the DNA TGTGCCAGCAGCCCCAGTGGCTCCTATAATTCACCCCTCCACTTT.

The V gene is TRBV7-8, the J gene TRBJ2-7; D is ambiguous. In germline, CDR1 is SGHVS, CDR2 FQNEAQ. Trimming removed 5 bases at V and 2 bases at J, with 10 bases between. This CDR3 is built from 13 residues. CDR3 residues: CASSPSAPYEQYF. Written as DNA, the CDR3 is TGTGCCAGCAGCCCTTCTGCGCCCTACGAGCAGTACTTC.

The CDR3 DNA sequence: TGTGCCAGCGGAGGGTGGATGAACACTGAAGCTTTCTTT. As protein: CASGGWMNTEAFF. The chain carries TRBV6-1 and TRBJ1-1; D is unresolved. Germline V gives CDR1 MNHNS, CDR2 SASEGT. V lost 8 bases, J lost 0 bases, and 10 bases lay in between. CDR3 length: 13 residues.

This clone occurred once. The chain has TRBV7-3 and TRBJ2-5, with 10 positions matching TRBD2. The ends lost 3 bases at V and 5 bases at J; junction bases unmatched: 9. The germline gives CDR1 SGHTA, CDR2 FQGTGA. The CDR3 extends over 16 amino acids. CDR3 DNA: TGTGCCAGCAGCTTGAAGCGGGGGGGCCAAAGGGAGACCCAGTACTTC. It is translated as CASSLKRGGQRETQYF.

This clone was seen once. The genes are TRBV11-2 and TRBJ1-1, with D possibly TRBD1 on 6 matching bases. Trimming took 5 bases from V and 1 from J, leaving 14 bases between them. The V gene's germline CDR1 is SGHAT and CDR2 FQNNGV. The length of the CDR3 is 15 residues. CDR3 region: CASSRFGGGNTEAFF. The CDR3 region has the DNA TGTGCCAGCAGCCGCTTTGGGGGCGGGAACACTGAAGCTTTCTTT.

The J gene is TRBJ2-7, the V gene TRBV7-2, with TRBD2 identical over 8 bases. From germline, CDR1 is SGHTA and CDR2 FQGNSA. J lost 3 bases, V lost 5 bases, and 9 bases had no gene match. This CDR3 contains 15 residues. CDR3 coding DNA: TGTGCCAGCAGCCCGGGCGGGGGGTCCGACTACGAGCAGTACTTC. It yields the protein CASSPGGGSDYEQYF.

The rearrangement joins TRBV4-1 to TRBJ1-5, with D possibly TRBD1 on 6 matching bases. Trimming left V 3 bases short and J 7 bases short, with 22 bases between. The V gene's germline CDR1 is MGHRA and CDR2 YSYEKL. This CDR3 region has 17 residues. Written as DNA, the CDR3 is TGCGCCAGCAGCCAGAACTGGCAGACAGGCCTGGGACAGCCCCAGCATTTT. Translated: CASSQNWQTGLGQPQHF.

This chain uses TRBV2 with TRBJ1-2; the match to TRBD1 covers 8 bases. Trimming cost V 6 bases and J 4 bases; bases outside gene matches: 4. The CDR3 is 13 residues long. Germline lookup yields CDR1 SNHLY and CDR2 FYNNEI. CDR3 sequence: CASRPGTGYGYTF. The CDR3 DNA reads TGTGCCAGCAGGCCCGGGACAGGCTATGGCTACACCTTC. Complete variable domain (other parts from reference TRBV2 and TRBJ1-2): EPEVTQTPSHQVTQMGQEVILRCVPISNHLYFYWYRQILGQKVEFLVSFYNNEISEKSEIFDDQFSVERPDGSNFTLKIRSTKLEDSAMYFCASRPGTGYGYTFGSGTRLTVV.

CDR3 protein: CASSLTGDRGLNEQFF. CDR3 sequence (DNA): TGTGCCAGCAGCTTAACGGGGGACAGGGGGCTCAATGAGCAGTTCTTC. The rearrangement links TRBV7-3 to TRBJ2-1; 12 nucleotides agree with TRBD1. The V and J ends lost 0 bases and 6 bases, in that order; junction bases with no gene match: 3. Germline loops: CDR1 SGHTA, CDR2 FQGTGA. The length of the CDR3 is 16 residues.